Detailed here is one TCR beta chain. Generated by immunoSEQ multiplex PCR, the TCRdb table keeps only in-frame clones and is missing some. The table has tens of thousands of clones, 85% to 95% seen once. V was clipped by 4 bases and J by 6 bases, with 10 bases between them. CDR1 is ENHRY and CDR2 is SYGVKD in the germline V gene. The CDR3 is made up of 12 amino acids. The record originates from a study of OX40 agonist ivuxolimab in advanced cancers. This receptor was taken from an adult with an advanced solid tumor such as melanoma, head and neck, liver or kidney cancer. The chain employs TRBV10-3 and TRBJ2-7; no definite D call. Sequences were derived from CD4+ or CD8+ T cells sorted from blood, sampled in a trial of the OX40 agonist ivuxolimab. The chain's CDR3 is CAISGPVGEQYF. CDR3 nucleotides: TGTGCCATCAGTGGCCCTGTCGGCGAGCAGTACTTC.